This is a list of T cell receptor beta chains from one sample in a study of radiation and T cells in renal cell carcinoma. This table comes from immunoSEQ multiplex PCR, and its TCRdb copy is limited to in-frame clones, with some not included. The repertoire has 90,000 to 100,000 clones, approximately 80% of them found once; the top ten carry under 8.5%. The specimen comprised blood, sampled from a patient whose treatment included radiotherapy and nephrectomy. These receptors were collected from a man aged 60 to 69 with renal cell carcinoma. Both conserved end residues are part of each CDR3. The D gene is left open where the match is weak. Clone size is not always given. Where it is, it says once, few, many or a class for expanded clones.

j_call	clone_size	v_call	d_call	cdr3_aa	cdr3_nt
TRBJ1-2	.	TRBV10-3	.	CAISGGSYGYTF	TGTGCCATCAGTGGGGGCAGCTATGGCTACACCTTC
TRBJ2-2	.	TRBV2	TRBD1	CASSETGAKNTGELFF	TGTGCCAGCAGTGAGACAGGGGCCAAGAACACCGGGGAGCTGTTTTTT
TRBJ2-1	.	TRBV30	.	CAWDLGASSVSYNEQFF	TGTGCCTGGGACCTAGGAGCTAGTTCGGTCTCCTACAATGAGCAGTTCTTC
TRBJ2-1	.	TRBV7-2	.	CASSSQAGWSNEQFF	TGTGCCAGCAGCTCGCAGGCTGGATGGTCCAATGAGCAGTTCTTC
TRBJ2-6	.	TRBV19	.	CASSIGPSGANVLTF	TGTGCCAGTAGTATAGGCCCCTCTGGGGCCAACGTCCTGACTTTC
TRBJ1-1	.	TRBV19	.	CASSIDKGGVSNTEAFF	TGTGCCAGTAGTATAGATAAGGGGGGGGTGTCGAACACTGAAGCTTTCTTT
TRBJ2-2	.	TRBV6-6	.	CASVEMTPVTGELFF	TGTGCCAGCGTGGAGATGACCCCGGTTACCGGGGAGCTGTTTTTT
TRBJ1-5	.	TRBV7-8	TRBD1	CASSLGTGQPQHF	TGTGCCAGCAGCCTTGGGACAGGGCAGCCCCAGCATTTT
TRBJ2-7	once	TRBV29-1	TRBD2	CSAREGPFEQYF	TGCAGCGCGAGGGAGGGCCCCTTCGAGCAGTACTTC
TRBJ2-5	.	TRBV9	TRBD2	CASSASGQETQYF	TGTGCCAGCAGCGCTAGCGGCCAAGAGACCCAGTACTTC
TRBJ2-2	.	TRBV19	.	CASSEGRDTGELFF	TGTGCCAGTTCAGAGGGCAGAGACACCGGGGAGCTGTTTTTT
TRBJ1-2	few	TRBV18	.	CASSATGFQPASNYGYTF	TGTGCCAGCTCAGCTACAGGGTTCCAACCCGCCTCTAACTATGGCTACACCTTC
TRBJ2-1	.	TRBV5-1	TRBD2	CASSLIFGAGTYNEQFF	TGCGCCAGCAGCTTAATTTTCGGAGCGGGGACCTACAATGAGCAGTTCTTC
TRBJ2-5	.	TRBV19	TRBD1	CASRTQGAGETQYF	TGTGCCAGTAGGACCCAGGGGGCTGGGGAGACCCAGTACTTC
TRBJ2-5	.	TRBV19	.	CASSIARLAETQYF	TGTGCCAGTAGTATTGCTAGGCTAGCAGAGACCCAGTACTTC